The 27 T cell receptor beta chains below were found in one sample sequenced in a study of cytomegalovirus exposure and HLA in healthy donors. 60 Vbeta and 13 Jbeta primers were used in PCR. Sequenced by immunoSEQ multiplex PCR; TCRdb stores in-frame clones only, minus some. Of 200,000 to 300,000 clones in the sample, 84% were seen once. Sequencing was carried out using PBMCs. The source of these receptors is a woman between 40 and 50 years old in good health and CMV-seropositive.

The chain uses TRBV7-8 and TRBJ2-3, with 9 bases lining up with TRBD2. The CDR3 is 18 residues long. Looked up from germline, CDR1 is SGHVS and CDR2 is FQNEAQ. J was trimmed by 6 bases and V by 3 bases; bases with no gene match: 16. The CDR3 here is CASSLGQRPGLAFDTQYF. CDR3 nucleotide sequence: TGTGCCAGCAGCTTGGGGCAACGTCCGGGACTAGCTTTCGATACGCAGTATTTT.

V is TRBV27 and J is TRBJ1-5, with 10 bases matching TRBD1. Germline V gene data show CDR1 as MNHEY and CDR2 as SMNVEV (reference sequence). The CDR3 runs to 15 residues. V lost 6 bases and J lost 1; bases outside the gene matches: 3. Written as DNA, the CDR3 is TGTGCCAGCAGGGGACAGGGGCAGAGCAATCAGCCCCAGCATTTT. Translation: CASRGQGQSNQPQHF.

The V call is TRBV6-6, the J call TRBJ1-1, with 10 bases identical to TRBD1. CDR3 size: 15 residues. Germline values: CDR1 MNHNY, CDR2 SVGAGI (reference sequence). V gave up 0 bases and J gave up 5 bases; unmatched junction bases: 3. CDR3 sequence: CASSYSAGQGTEAFF. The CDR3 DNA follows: TGTGCCAGCAGTTACTCGGCGGGACAGGGGACTGAAGCTTTCTTT.

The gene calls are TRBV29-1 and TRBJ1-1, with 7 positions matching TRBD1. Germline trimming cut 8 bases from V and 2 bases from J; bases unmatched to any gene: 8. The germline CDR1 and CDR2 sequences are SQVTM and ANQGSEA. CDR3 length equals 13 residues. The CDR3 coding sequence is TGCAGCCCCATTGGACAGGTCAACACTGAAGCTTTCTTT. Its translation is CSPIGQVNTEAFF.

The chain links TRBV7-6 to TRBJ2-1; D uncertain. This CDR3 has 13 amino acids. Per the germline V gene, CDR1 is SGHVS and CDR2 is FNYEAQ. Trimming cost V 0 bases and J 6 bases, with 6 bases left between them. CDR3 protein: CASSLAHSNEQFF. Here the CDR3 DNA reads TGTGCCAGCAGCTTAGCGCACTCCAATGAGCAGTTCTTC.

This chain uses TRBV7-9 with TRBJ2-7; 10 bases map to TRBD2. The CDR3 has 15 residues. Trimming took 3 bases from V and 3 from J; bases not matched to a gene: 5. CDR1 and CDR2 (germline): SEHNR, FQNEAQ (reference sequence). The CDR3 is CASSLRLAGVYEQYF. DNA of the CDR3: TGTGCCAGCAGCTTGCGGCTAGCGGGAGTCTACGAGCAGTACTTC.

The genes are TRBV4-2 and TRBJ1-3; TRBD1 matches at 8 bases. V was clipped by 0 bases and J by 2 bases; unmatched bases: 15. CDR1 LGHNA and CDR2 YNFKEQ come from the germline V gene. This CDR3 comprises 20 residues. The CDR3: CASSQDPRTGTYYPGNTIYF. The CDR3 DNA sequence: TGTGCCAGCAGCCAAGATCCCCGGACAGGGACGTATTATCCTGGAAACACCATATATTTT.

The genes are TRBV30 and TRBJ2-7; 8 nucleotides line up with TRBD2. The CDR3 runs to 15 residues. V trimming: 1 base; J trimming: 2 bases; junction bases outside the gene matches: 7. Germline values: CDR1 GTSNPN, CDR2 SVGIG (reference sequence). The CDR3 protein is CAWSDPGTRPYEQYF. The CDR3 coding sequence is TGTGCCTGGAGTGATCCCGGGACTAGGCCCTACGAGCAGTACTTC.

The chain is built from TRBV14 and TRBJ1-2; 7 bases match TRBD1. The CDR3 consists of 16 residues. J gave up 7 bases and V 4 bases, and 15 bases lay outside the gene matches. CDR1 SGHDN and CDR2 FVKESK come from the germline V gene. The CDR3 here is CASSPLQGPQPGGYTF. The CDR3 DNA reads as TGTGCCAGCAGCCCCCTACAGGGGCCCCAGCCGGGTGGCTACACCTTC.

CDR3 region: CASSTDDSYGYTF. The CDR3 DNA reads as TGCGCCAGCAGCACCGATGACAGCTATGGCTACACCTTC. The rearrangement joins TRBV5-1 to TRBJ1-2, with D possibly TRBD1 on 5 matching bases. The ends were cut back, 4 bases at V and 4 bases at J, with 11 bases in the middle. The CDR3 has 13 residues. Germline CDR1 SGHRS, CDR2 YFSETQ. The entire variable domain, with the rest obtained from reference TRBV5-1 and TRBJ1-2, is as follows: KAGVTQTPRYLIKTRGQQVTLSCSPISGHRSVSWYQQTPGQGLQFLFEYFSETQRNKGNFPGRFSGRQFSNSRSEMNVSTLELGDSALYLCASSTDDSYGYTFGSGTRLTVV.

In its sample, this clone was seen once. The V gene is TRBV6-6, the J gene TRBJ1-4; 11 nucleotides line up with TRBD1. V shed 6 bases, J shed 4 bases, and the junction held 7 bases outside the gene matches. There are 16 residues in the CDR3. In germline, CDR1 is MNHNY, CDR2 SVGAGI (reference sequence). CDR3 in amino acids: CASRRTGGLYNEKLFF. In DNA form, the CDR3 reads TGTGCCAGCAGGAGGACAGGGGGCTTGTATAATGAAAAACTGTTTTTT.

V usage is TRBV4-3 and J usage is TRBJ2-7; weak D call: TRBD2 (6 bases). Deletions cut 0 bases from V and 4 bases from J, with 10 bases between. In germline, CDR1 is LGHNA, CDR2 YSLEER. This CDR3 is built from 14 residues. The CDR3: CASSQDKGRYEQYF. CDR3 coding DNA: TGCGCCAGCAGCCAAGATAAGGGGAGGTACGAGCAGTACTTC.

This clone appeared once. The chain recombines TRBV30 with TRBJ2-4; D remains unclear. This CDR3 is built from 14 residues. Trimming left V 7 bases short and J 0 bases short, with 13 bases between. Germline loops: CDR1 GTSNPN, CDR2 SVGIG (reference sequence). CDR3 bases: TGTGCCTACGGAGATGGTCTAGCCAAAAACATTCAGTACTTC. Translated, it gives CAYGDGLAKNIQYF.

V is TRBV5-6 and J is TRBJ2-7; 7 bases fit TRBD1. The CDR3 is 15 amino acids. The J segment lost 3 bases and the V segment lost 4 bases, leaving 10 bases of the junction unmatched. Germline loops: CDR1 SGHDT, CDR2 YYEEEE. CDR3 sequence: CASSPTVQGIYEQYF. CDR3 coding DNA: TGTGCCAGCAGCCCGACAGTACAGGGGATCTACGAGCAGTACTTC.

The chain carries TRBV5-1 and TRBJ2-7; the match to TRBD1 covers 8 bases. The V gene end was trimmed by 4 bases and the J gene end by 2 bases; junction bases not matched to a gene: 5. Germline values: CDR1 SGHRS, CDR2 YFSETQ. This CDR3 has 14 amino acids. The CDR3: CASSGQGATYEQYF. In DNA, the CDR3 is TGCGCCAGCAGCGGGCAGGGGGCTACCTACGAGCAGTACTTC.

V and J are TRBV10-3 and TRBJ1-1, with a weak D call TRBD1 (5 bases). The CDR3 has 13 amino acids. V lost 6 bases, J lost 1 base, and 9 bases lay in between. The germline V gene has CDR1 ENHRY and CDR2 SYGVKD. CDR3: CAISPQGNTEAFF. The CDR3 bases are TGTGCCATCAGCCCCCAGGGGAACACTGAAGCTTTCTTT.

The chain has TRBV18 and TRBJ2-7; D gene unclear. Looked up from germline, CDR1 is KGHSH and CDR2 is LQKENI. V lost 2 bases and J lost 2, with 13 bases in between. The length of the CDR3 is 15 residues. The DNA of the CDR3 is TGTGCCAGCTCACCAAGGAGTGAATTTACCTACGAGCAGTACTTC. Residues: CASSPRSEFTYEQYF.

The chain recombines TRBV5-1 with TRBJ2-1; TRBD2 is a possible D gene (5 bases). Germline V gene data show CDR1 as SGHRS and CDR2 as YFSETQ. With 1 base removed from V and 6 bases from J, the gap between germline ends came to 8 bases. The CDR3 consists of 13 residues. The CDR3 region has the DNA TGCGCCAGCAGCTTGAGCGGTTCCAATGAGCAGTTCTTC. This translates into CASSLSGSNEQFF. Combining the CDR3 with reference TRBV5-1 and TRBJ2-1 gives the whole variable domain KAGVTQTPRYLIKTRGQQVTLSCSPISGHRSVSWYQQTPGQGLQFLFEYFSETQRNKGNFPGRFSGRQFSNSRSEMNVSTLELGDSALYLCASSLSGSNEQFFGPGTRLTVL.

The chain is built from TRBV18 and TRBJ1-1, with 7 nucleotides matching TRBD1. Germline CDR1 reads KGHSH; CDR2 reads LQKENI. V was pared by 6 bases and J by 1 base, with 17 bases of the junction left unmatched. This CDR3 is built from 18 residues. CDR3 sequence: CASSLGGRGRATNTEAFF. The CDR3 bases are TGTGCCAGCTCCCTGGGCGGGAGGGGGCGGGCTACGAACACTGAAGCTTTCTTT.

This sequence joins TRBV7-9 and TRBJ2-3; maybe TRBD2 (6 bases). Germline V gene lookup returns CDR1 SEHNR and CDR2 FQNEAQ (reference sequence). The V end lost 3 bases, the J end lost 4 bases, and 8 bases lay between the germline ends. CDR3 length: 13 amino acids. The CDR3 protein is CASSLTSADTQYF. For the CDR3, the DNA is TGTGCCAGCAGCTTGACTAGTGCAGATACGCAGTATTTT. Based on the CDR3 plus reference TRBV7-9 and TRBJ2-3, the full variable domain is DTGVSQNPRHKITKRGQNVTFRCDPISEHNRLYWYRQTLGQGPEFLTYFQNEAQLEKSRLLSDRFSAERPKGSFSTLEIQRTEQGDSAMYLCASSLTSADTQYFGPGTRLTVL.

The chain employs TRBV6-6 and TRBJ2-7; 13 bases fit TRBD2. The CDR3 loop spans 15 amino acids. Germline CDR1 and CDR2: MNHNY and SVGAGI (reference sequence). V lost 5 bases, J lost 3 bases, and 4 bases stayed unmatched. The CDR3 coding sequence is TGTGCCAGCAGTCAGGGGACTAGCGGGATCTACGAGCAGTACTTC. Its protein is CASSQGTSGIYEQYF.

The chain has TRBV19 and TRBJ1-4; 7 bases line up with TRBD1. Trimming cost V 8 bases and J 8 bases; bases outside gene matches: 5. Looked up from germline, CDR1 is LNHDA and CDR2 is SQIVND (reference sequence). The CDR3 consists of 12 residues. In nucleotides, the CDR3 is TGTGCCAGTGCAGGGGGAATGGAAAAACTGTTTTTT. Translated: CASAGGMEKLFF.

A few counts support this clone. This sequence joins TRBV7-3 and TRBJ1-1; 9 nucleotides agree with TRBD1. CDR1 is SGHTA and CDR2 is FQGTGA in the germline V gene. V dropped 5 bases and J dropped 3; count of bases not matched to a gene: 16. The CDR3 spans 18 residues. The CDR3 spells CASSPRPTTQGADTEAFF. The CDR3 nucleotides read TGTGCCAGCAGCCCCCGGCCGACAACACAGGGGGCGGACACTGAAGCTTTCTTT. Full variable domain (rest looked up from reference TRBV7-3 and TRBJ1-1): GAGVSQTPSNKVTEKGKYVELRCDPISGHTALYWYRQSLGQGPEFLIYFQGTGAADDSGLPNDRFFAVRPEGSVSTLKIQRTERGDSAVYLCASSPRPTTQGADTEAFFGQGTRLTVV.

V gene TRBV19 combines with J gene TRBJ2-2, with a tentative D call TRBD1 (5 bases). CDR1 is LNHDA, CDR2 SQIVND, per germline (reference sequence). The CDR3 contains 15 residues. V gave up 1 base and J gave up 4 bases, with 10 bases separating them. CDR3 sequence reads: CASSIGQIGTGELFF. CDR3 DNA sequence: TGTGCCAGTAGTATAGGACAGATTGGCACCGGGGAGCTGTTTTTT. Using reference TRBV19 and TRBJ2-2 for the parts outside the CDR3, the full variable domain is DGGITQSPKYLFRKEGQNVTLSCEQNLNHDAMYWYRQDPGQGLRLIYYSQIVNDFQKGDIAEGYSVSREKKESFPLTVTSAQKNPTAFYLCASSIGQIGTGELFFGEGSRLTVL.

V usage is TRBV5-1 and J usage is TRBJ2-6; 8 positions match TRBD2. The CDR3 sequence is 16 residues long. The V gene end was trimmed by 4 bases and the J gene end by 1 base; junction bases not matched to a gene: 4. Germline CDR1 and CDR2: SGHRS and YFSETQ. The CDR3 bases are TGCGCCAGCAGCCAGGGGACTAGTTCTGGGGCCAACGTCCTGACTTTC. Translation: CASSQGTSSGANVLTF.

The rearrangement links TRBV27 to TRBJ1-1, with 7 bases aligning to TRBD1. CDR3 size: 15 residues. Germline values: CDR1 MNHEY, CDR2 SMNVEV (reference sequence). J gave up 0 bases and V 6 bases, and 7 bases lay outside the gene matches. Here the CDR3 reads CASSRRQGMNTEAFF. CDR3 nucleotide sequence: TGTGCCAGCAGCCGTAGACAGGGAATGAACACTGAAGCTTTCTTT.

The DNA for the CDR3 is TGTGCCAGCTCACCACGGACGGGAGGTCGTACAGATACGCAGTATTTT. Translation: CASSPRTGGRTDTQYF. V and J are TRBV18 and TRBJ2-3; 7 bases match TRBD2. After removal of 1 base from V and 3 bases from J, the junction contained 7 bases not matched to a gene. The CDR3 totals 16 residues. The germline V gene encodes CDR1 KGHSH and CDR2 LQKENI.